What follows is one T cell receptor (beta chain) and its context. The data were taken from a study of blood T cell repertoires in COVID-19. Study context: Acute and convalescent COVID-19 samples came from the United States, Italy and Spain. PBMCs, B-cell-depleted T cells, or T cells provided the cDNA or gDNA that made up the material.

Per the authors' pipeline: Estimation of nucleated cell counts was performed using reference gene primer amplification. The assay was immunoSEQ multiplex PCR, and TCRdb's table has in-frame clones only and misses some. For V, J and clone size, that table is used; D and trimming come from the DNA. The data contain about 87,000 clones, approximately 71% of them singletons. This CDR3 is 16 amino acids long. CDR1 MNHNS and CDR2 SASEGT come from the germline V gene. The V gene lost 0 bases and the J gene lost 7 bases, with 18 bases spanning the gap. The sequence was obtained from a woman between 50 and 59 years old with acute or convalescent COVID-19. This chain joins TRBV6-1 and TRBJ1-2; D is possibly TRBD1 (5 bases). Sequencing was done on a sample of peripheral blood. CDR3 region: CASSEALQGGLGGYTF. CDR3 in DNA: TGTGCCAGCAGTGAAGCGCTTCAGGGCGGCCTCGGTGGCTACACCTTC.